The rows below give T cell receptor beta chains drawn from one sample of a study of T cell responses to AZD1222 COVID-19 vaccine. Only in-frame clones appear in the TCRdb table, and some are missing; sequencing was by immunoSEQ multiplex PCR. The sample includes roughly 180,000 clones, around 93% seen only once; the top ten take 9.2%. Sequenced here: peripheral blood, sampled on day 0 of AZD1222 vaccination. The receptors here all came from an adult in good health. Each CDR3 is given with its conserved first and last residue. The order of the fields is J gene, D gene, V gene, clone size, CDR3 DNA, CDR3 protein. D genes are given only for firm matches. Clone size is given for some rows only: seen once, a few or many times, or a class if the clone is expanded.

TRBJ1-3 | TRBD1 | TRBV7-8 | - | TGTGCCAGCAGCCCCGGGACAGGGGCGGGAAACACCATATATTTT | CASSPGTGAGNTIYF
TRBJ1-3 | TRBD1 | TRBV30 | - | TGTGCCTGGAGTTTTACAGGGGGCTCTGGAAACACCATATATTTT | CAWSFTGGSGNTIYF
TRBJ1-2 | TRBD1 | TRBV12-3/TRBV12-4 | - | TGTGCCAGCAGTGGGACAGGGTATGGCTACACCTTC | CASSGTGYGYTF
TRBJ2-3 | TRBD2 | TRBV24-1 | - | TGTGCCACCAGTGATATTAGCGGGTCTAGCACAGATACGCAGTATTTT | CATSDISGSSTDTQYF
TRBJ2-1 | TRBD2 | TRBV5-1 | once | TGCGCCAGCAGCCTAACTAGCGGAGAGTACAATGAGCAGTTCTTC | CASSLTSGEYNEQFF
TRBJ1-6 | TRBD1 | TRBV2 | - | TGTGCCAGCCGGGGACAGTTGGTCAATTCACCCCTCCACTTT | CASRGQLVNSPLHF
TRBJ2-1 | - | TRBV10-3 | - | TGTGCCATCAGTGAACTTAACTACAATGAGCAGTTCTTC | CAISELNYNEQFF
TRBJ2-1 | - | TRBV7-6 | - | TGTGCCAGCAGCTTAGCGGATATCCAAGCGGATGAGCAGTTCTTC | CASSLADIQADEQFF
TRBJ2-3 | - | TRBV6-2/TRBV6-3 | many | TGTGCCAGCAGTTATGGGCAGGGTGGTGTAGATACGCAGTATTTT | CASSYGQGGVDTQYF
TRBJ1-2 | TRBD1 | TRBV5-4 | - | TGTGCCAGCAGCTTTGGGACAGGGCTAATTGGTAACTATGGCTACACCTTC | CASSFGTGLIGNYGYTF
TRBJ1-2 | TRBD1 | TRBV7-9 | - | TGTGCCAGCAGCCCGGGGACAGGTGGCAGCCGGCTCTATGGCTACACCTTC | CASSPGTGGSRLYGYTF
TRBJ2-3 | - | TRBV10-3 | - | TGTGCCATCAGTGGGAGTTCCGGGTCTATACGGGATACGCAGTATTTT | CAISGSSGSIRDTQYF
TRBJ1-5 | - | TRBV6-1 | - | TGTGCCAGCAGTGAGTTTGGCAGGGTGGGACAGCCCCAGCATTTT | CASSEFGRVGQPQHF
TRBJ2-7 | TRBD2 | TRBV4-2 | once | TGTGCCAGCAGCCAAGTTGGGGGGGAGGGCCAATACGAGCAGTACTTC | CASSQVGGEGQYEQYF
TRBJ2-3 | - | TRBV18 | - | TGTGCCAGCTCACCGGACACTCGCACAGATACGCAGTATTTT | CASSPDTRTDTQYF
TRBJ1-6 | - | TRBV9 | - | TGTGCCAGCAGCGTAGCAGAGAACTATAATTCACCCCTCCACTTT | CASSVAENYNSPLHF
TRBJ1-3 | - | TRBV4-1 | - | TGCGCCAGCAGCGGTCCGTTTGGGACATTCTCTGGAAACACCATATATTTT | CASSGPFGTFSGNTIYF
TRBJ1-1 | - | TRBV7-3 | once | TGTGCCAGCAGCTTAAGCCCGGGTCGGACTGAAGCTTTCTTT | CASSLSPGRTEAFF
TRBJ1-4 | - | TRBV23-1 | - | TGCGCCAGCTGGGGAGGGGATAATGAAAAACTGTTTTTT | CASWGGDNEKLFF
TRBJ2-1 | TRBD2 | TRBV27 | - | TGTGCCAGCACCTCGCCCGGACTAGGGTCCTACAATGAGCAGTTCTTC | CASTSPGLGSYNEQFF
TRBJ2-3 | TRBD1 | TRBV28 | - | TGTGCCAGCAGTTTAAACAGGGGGCCGGATACGCAGTATTTT | CASSLNRGPDTQYF
TRBJ2-7 | TRBD2 | TRBV3-1/TRBV3-2 | - | TGTGCCAGCACCCAAGGCCGGGGGGGCGGCTACGAGCAGTACTTC | CASTQGRGGGYEQYF
TRBJ1-5 | - | TRBV18 | once | TGTGCCAGCTCACCACTGCAGGAAGATCAGCCCCAGCATTTT | CASSPLQEDQPQHF
TRBJ1-1 | TRBD1 | TRBV19 | - | TGTGCCACCAAGGGACAGGCCAACACTGAAGCTTTCTTT | CATKGQANTEAFF
TRBJ1-6 | TRBD1 | TRBV27 | - | TGTGCCAGCAGTTGGGACAGAAATTCACCCCTCCACTTT | CASSWDRNSPLHF
TRBJ1-5 | - | TRBV10-2 | - | TGCGCCAGCAGGGAGGGGGTCGGTCAGCCCCAGCATTTT | CASREGVGQPQHF
TRBJ2-7 | - | TRBV29-1 | - | TGCAGCGCTGGAGACAGAAGCTCCTACGAGCAGTACTTC | CSAGDRSSYEQYF
TRBJ1-1 | TRBD1 | TRBV28 | - | TGTGCCAGCAGTTCAAACAGGGGGCGAGGAACTGAAGCTTTCTTT | CASSSNRGRGTEAFF
TRBJ1-5 | TRBD1 | TRBV6-5 | once | TGTGCCAGCAGCTTAGGACAGGGGAGGCAGCCCCAGCATTTT | CASSLGQGRQPQHF
TRBJ1-2 | - | TRBV11-2 | once | TGTGCCAGCTCCGGGGATAACTATGGCTACACCTTC | CASSGDNYGYTF
TRBJ2-7 | - | TRBV5-4 | - | TGTGCCAGCAGCTCGGGCGGGACCTGGGGCGAGCAGTACTTC | CASSSGGTWGEQYF
TRBJ1-6 | - | TRBV21-1 | - | TGTGCCAGCAGCAAAGCTGAAGGGCGGAGTGGCTATAATTCACCCCTCCACTTT | CASSKAEGRSGYNSPLHF
TRBJ2-1 | - | TRBV15 | - | TGTGCCACCAGCAGAGATGTCAGCGGCCCGATTATCTACAATGAGCAGTTCTTC | CATSRDVSGPIIYNEQFF
TRBJ1-2 | - | TRBV28 | - | TGTGCCAGCAGTTCCTCGGGACCCGGGGGCTATGGCTACACCTTC | CASSSSGPGGYGYTF
TRBJ2-2 | TRBD1 | TRBV7-7 | once | TGTGCCGGACAGGGGGGTTCCGGGGAGCTGTTTTTT | CAGQGGSGELFF
TRBJ2-7 | - | TRBV18 | - | TGTGCCAGCTCACCGCAAGAAATCGAGCAGTACTTC | CASSPQEIEQYF
TRBJ2-3 | - | TRBV28 | - | TGTGCCAGCAGTTTATACGGGGGTGCGGGCACAGATACGCAGTATTTT | CASSLYGGAGTDTQYF
TRBJ1-4 | TRBD1 | TRBV4-1 | - | TGCGCCAGCAGCCAAGAGAGTTCAGGGGGTGAAAAACTGTTTTTT | CASSQESSGGEKLFF
TRBJ2-7 | - | TRBV7-8 | - | TGTGCCAGCAGCTTCGGTCGGGGGCTCTACGAGCAGTACTTC | CASSFGRGLYEQYF
TRBJ2-7 | - | TRBV7-9 | - | TGTGCCAGCAGCCAGACCAGGGGCTACGAGCAGTACTTC | CASSQTRGYEQYF
TRBJ2-3 | - | TRBV12-3/TRBV12-4 | - | TGTGCCACCCAGGGGGGGACAGATACGCAGTATTTT | CATQGGTDTQYF
TRBJ2-2 | - | TRBV5-4 | - | TGTGCCAGCAGCCCGTTCGGGACCGACACCGGGGAGCTGTTTTTT | CASSPFGTDTGELFF